Each of the 23 T cell receptor beta chains below was sequenced from the same sample in a study of cytomegalovirus exposure and HLA in healthy donors. With 60 Vbeta and 13 Jbeta primers, the PCR was carried out. Produced via immunoSEQ multiplex PCR; TCRdb's table is partial and in-frame only. This table holds 95,000 to 150,000 clones, 77% found once. Input material: PBMCs. The receptors were sampled from a man between 18 and 35 years old in good health and CMV-seropositive.

On this clone itself: The junction does not match germline at one end; this may be a read error. The chain recombines TRBV5-6 with TRBJ1-1, with 10 positions matching TRBD1. CDR3 size: 15 residues. Germline V gene lookup returns CDR1 SGHDT and CDR2 YYEEEE. The CDR3 bases are TGTGCCAGCAGTTTGGGGACAGGGGAGGACACTGAAGCTTTCTTT. Translated: CASSLGTGEDTEAFF.

CDR3 protein: CASSPGDRRNTIYF. CDR3 nucleotides: TGTGCCAGCAGTCCAGGGGACAGGAGAAACACCATATATTTT. The rearrangement links TRBV7-9 to TRBJ1-3; 8 bases agree with TRBD1. This CDR3 has 14 amino acids. V was clipped by 6 bases and J by 5 bases; unmatched bases: 6. Germline CDR1 and CDR2: SEHNR and FQNEAQ (reference sequence).

This clone was detected only a few times. The chain recombines TRBV6-6 with TRBJ1-1, with a tentative D call TRBD1 (5 bases). The CDR3 contains 13 residues. Germline CDR1 MNHNY, CDR2 SVGAGI (reference sequence). Between the trimmed V and J ends, which lost 2 bases and 3 bases, there was a span of 7 bases. The CDR3 nucleotides are TGTGCCAGCAGTTACGTCAGGGACACTGAAGCTTTCTTT. Its protein is CASSYVRDTEAFF.

The genes are TRBV7-9 and TRBJ2-7; TRBD2 agrees at 8 bases. The CDR3 runs to 13 residues. Trimming removed 5 bases from V and 6 bases from J; junction bases left unmatched: 6. CDR1 is SEHNR, CDR2 FQNEAQ, per germline (reference sequence). The chain's CDR3 is CASSPTSAREQYF. The CDR3 nucleotides read TGTGCCAGCAGCCCGACTAGCGCTCGCGAGCAGTACTTC.

The V call is TRBV7-2, the J call TRBJ2-7, with D possibly being TRBD1 (6 bases). This CDR3 comprises 13 residues. The V and J ends lost 3 bases and 5 bases respectively, with 11 bases between them. Germline V CDR1 and CDR2: SGHTA, FQGNSA. CDR3 sequence: CASSFTRGHEQYF. CDR3 nucleotide sequence: TGTGCCAGCAGCTTTACCAGGGGACACGAGCAGTACTTC.

The chain links TRBV5-6 to TRBJ1-1; D remains unclear. The V gene's germline CDR1 is SGHDT and CDR2 YYEEEE. The V end lost 0 bases, the J end lost 2 bases, and 8 bases lay between the germline ends. The CDR3 totals 14 residues. DNA of the CDR3: TGTGCCAGCAGCTTGGCCCTTATTAACACTGAAGCTTTCTTT. Protein product: CASSLALINTEAFF.

The DNA for the CDR3 is TGTGCCAGCAGGGGGGGAGCGGCCGGCTACACCTTC. Translating it yields CASRGGAAGYTF. The V gene is TRBV6-5, the J gene TRBJ1-2; D is perhaps TRBD1 (5 bases). Trimming left V 6 bases short and J 8 bases short, with 13 bases between. Germline V lookup: CDR1 MNHEY, CDR2 SVGAGI. The CDR3 spans 12 residues.

The genes are TRBV7-3 and TRBJ2-1; 10 bases are shared with TRBD2. Germline-derived CDR1 and CDR2 are SGHTA and FQGTGA. The ends lost 1 base at V and 3 bases at J; junction bases unmatched: 3. The CDR3 has 16 residues. CDR3 amino acids: CASSLNLAGVYNEQFF. Here the CDR3 DNA reads TGTGCCAGCAGCTTAAACCTAGCGGGAGTCTACAATGAGCAGTTCTTC.

This rearrangement joins TRBV30 to TRBJ2-1, with D perhaps TRBD2 (6 bases). Trimming took off 4 bases at V and 5 bases at J, with 18 bases between the two ends. The CDR3 totals 15 residues. CDR1 is GTSNPN and CDR2 is SVGIG in the germline V gene (reference sequence). CDR3: CAWTFSSGSNNEQFF. The DNA for the CDR3 is TGTGCCTGGACGTTTTCCAGCGGGTCTAACAATGAGCAGTTCTTC. The full variable domain, completed using reference TRBV30 and TRBJ2-1, is SQTIHQWPATLVQPVGSPLSLECTVEGTSNPNLYWYRQAAGRGLQLLFYSVGIGQISSEVPQNLSASRPQDRQFILSSKKLLLSDSGFYLCAWTFSSGSNNEQFFGPGTRLTVL.

The rearrangement joins TRBV2 to TRBJ2-3, with 7 nucleotides matching TRBD1. The J segment lost 2 bases and the V segment lost 5 bases, leaving 4 bases of the junction unmatched. Germline assignment: CDR1 SNHLY and CDR2 FYNNEI. This CDR3 has 14 residues. CDR3 DNA: TGTGCCAGCAGTTGGGACAGCGACACAGATACGCAGTATTTT. Its translation: CASSWDSDTDTQYF.

In DNA form, the CDR3 reads TGTGCCAGCAGCAATGCAGGGTTTTCAGATACGCAGTATTTT. Protein: CASSNAGFSDTQYF. The chain couples TRBV7-9 to TRBJ2-3; a weak D match, TRBD1 (5 bases). The CDR3 has 14 amino acids. The germline V gene has CDR1 SEHNR and CDR2 FQNEAQ (reference sequence). Trimming removed 5 bases at V and 4 bases at J, with 13 bases between.

V usage is TRBV6-5 and J usage is TRBJ1-4; 7 bases align to TRBD1. CDR1 and CDR2 (germline): MNHEY, SVGAGI. The CDR3 loop spans 16 amino acids. V shed 0 bases and J 0 bases; nucleotides not matched to a gene: 1. This CDR3 reads CASSYSGQTTNEKLFF. Written as DNA, the CDR3 is TGTGCCAGCAGTTACTCGGGACAGACAACTAATGAAAAACTGTTTTTT.

This chain links TRBV5-1 with TRBJ1-6; D not resolved. The CDR3 consists of 13 residues. Germline-derived CDR1 and CDR2 are SGHRS and YFSETQ. Trimming pared 2 bases from V and 9 bases from J, leaving 9 bases between. CDR3 nucleotides: TGCGCCAGCAGCTTAACCGAGTTTTCACCCCTCCACTTT. This gives the protein CASSLTEFSPLHF.

This rearrangement joins TRBV5-4 to TRBJ2-7; no clear D. The CDR3 sequence is 14 residues long. The ends were cut back, 4 bases at V and 5 bases at J, with 16 bases in the middle. Germline V lookup: CDR1 SGHNT, CDR2 YYREEE (reference sequence). The DNA of the CDR3 is TGTGCCAGCAGCCCAGGATCCAGAATCCACGAGCAGTACTTC. It encodes CASSPGSRIHEQYF.

The chain has TRBV18 and TRBJ2-7, with a tentative D call TRBD1 (5 bases). CDR3 length equals 13 residues. Trimming removed 3 bases from V and 3 bases from J, with 9 bases in between. Per germline, CDR1 KGHSH and CDR2 LQKENI. CDR3 nucleotides: TGTGCCAGCTCACCGCCAGGGAACTACGAGCAGTACTTC. Its protein product is CASSPPGNYEQYF.

V and J are TRBV23-1 and TRBJ2-3; unclear D gene. TRBV23-1 is assigned to the ORF class and has an uncertain function. The CDR3 contains 13 residues. V dropped 4 bases and J dropped 10 bases, with 15 bases sitting between them. The CDR3 DNA reads as TGCGCCAGCAGTCTCTTATTGCAGGTTGCGCAGTATTTT. It specifies CASSLLLQVAQYF.

The V gene is TRBV30, the J gene TRBJ1-6, with D tentatively TRBD1 (5 bases). The germline gives CDR1 GTSNPN, CDR2 SVGIG (reference sequence). This CDR3 comprises 15 residues. V was pared by 3 bases and J by 9 bases, with 18 bases between. In DNA, the CDR3 is TGTGCCTGGAGATCTCTGGGGCCCGAGGTTTCACCCCTCCACTTT. Translated: CAWRSLGPEVSPLHF. Complete variable domain (other parts from reference TRBV30 and TRBJ1-6): SQTIHQWPATLVQPVGSPLSLECTVEGTSNPNLYWYRQAAGRGLQLLFYSVGIGQISSEVPQNLSASRPQDRQFILSSKKLLLSDSGFYLCAWRSLGPEVSPLHFGNGTRLTVT.

A word on this clone: One junction end disagrees with the germline gene, perhaps due to a read error. The chain recombines TRBV7-8 with TRBJ2-4, with D possibly matching TRBD1 (6 bases). Germline V gene sequence: CDR1 SGHVS, CDR2 FQNEAQ. The CDR3 covers 15 residues. The CDR3 bases are TGTGCCAGCAGCGCCTACCCAGGGGCCAAAAACAGTCAGTACTTC. Translating gives CASSAYPGAKNSQYF. The complete variable domain, with remaining parts taken from reference TRBV7-8 and TRBJ2-4, reads GAGVSQSPRYKVAKRGQDVALRCDPISGHVSLFWYQQALGQGPEFLTYFQNEAQLDKSGLPSDRFFAERPEGSVSTLKIQRTQQEDSAVYLCASSAYPGAKNSQYFGAGTRLSVL.

J is TRBJ1-3 and V is TRBV2; TRBD1 might be the D (5 bases). Germline V gene data show CDR1 as SNHLY and CDR2 as FYNNEI. The CDR3 consists of 14 residues. The ends were cut back, 7 bases at V and 0 bases at J, with 10 bases in the middle. The chain's CDR3 is CASKPGYSGNTIYF. CDR3 sequence (DNA): TGTGCCAGCAAGCCAGGGTACTCTGGAAACACCATATATTTT.

This clone turned up a few times. The rearrangement joins TRBV5-4 to TRBJ1-2; 8 bases agree with TRBD1. The germline V gene encodes CDR1 SGHNT and CDR2 YYREEE (reference sequence). The J segment lost 7 bases and the V segment lost 5 bases, leaving 10 bases of the junction unmatched. The length of the CDR3 is 14 residues. The CDR3 nucleotides are TGTGCCAGCAGATCACCGGGACAGGATATTGGCTACACCTTC. Protein: CASRSPGQDIGYTF.

This chain uses TRBV21-1 with TRBJ2-7; the D segment call TRBD1 is taken from the table without a DNA check. TRBV21-1 is deemed a pseudogene. This CDR3 is built from 14 residues. The CDR3 DNA follows: TGTGCCAGCAGCTCCCCCGGGACAGACTACGAGCAGTACTTC. Amino acids: CASSSPGTDYEQYF.

The genes are TRBV6-6 and TRBJ2-1; 9 positions match TRBD1. The CDR3 runs to 14 residues. Germline V gene lookup returns CDR1 MNHNY and CDR2 SVGAGI (reference sequence). V gave up 6 bases and J gave up 6 bases; unmatched junction bases: 6. CDR3 amino acids: CASRRGQGSNEQFF. The DNA for the CDR3 is TGTGCCAGCAGAAGGGGACAGGGAAGCAATGAGCAGTTCTTC.

In this sample, this clone turned up a few times. The genes are TRBV18 and TRBJ1-3, with 8 bases fitting TRBD1. Trimming removed 3 bases from V and 0 bases from J; junction bases left unmatched: 10. This CDR3 region has 18 residues. The V gene's germline CDR1 is KGHSH and CDR2 LQKENI. CDR3 sequence reads: CASSPIITGGFSGNTIYF. The CDR3 coding sequence is TGTGCCAGCTCACCTATCATAACAGGGGGATTCTCTGGAAACACCATATATTTT.